Below are 23 T cell receptor beta chains sequenced from a single sample in a study of metastatic and nonmetastatic thyroid tumors. TCRdb recomputed clones from the PCR reads via MiXCR. The table shows around 38,000 clones, with 25% to 30% occurring only once. All patients were treatment-naive before thyroid surgery. The sequencing sample was made of blood. The origin of the receptors is a male donor with papillary thyroid cancer or a benign thyroid nodule (not recorded which). Some clones in this sample may be carry-over from other donors' samples.

This clone was counted between two and nine times. This rearrangement joins TRBV28 to TRBJ2-7, with a tentative D call TRBD2 (6 bases). The V and J ends lost 7 bases and 2 bases respectively, with 15 bases between them. The CDR3 spans 14 residues. Germline lookup yields CDR1 MDHEN and CDR2 SYDVKM. The CDR3 here is CASTEAGLTYEQYF. CDR3 DNA: TGTGCCAGCACCGAGGCGGGACTCACCTACGAGCAGTACTTC.

The chain uses TRBV5-1 and TRBJ2-7; D might be TRBD1 or TRBD2, each matching 6 bases. CDR3 size: 15 residues. Germline assignment: CDR1 SGHRS and CDR2 YFSETQ. V lost 4 bases and J 3 bases, leaving 17 bases between the germline ends. The CDR3 loop is CASSLNRGGYYEQYF. Here the CDR3 DNA reads TGCGCCAGCAGCCTAAACAGAGGGGGGTACTACGAGCAGTACTTC.

This clone occurred many times. The rearrangement joins TRBV19 to TRBJ2-1; 10 bases match TRBD2. Germline assignment: CDR1 LNHDA and CDR2 SQIVND (reference sequence). The length of the CDR3 is 18 residues. V dropped 3 bases and J dropped 0; count of bases not matched to a gene: 8. The CDR3 here is CASSIFRTSGSSYNEQFF. The CDR3 DNA reads as TGTGCCAGTAGTATCTTTCGGACTAGCGGTAGCTCCTACAATGAGCAGTTCTTC.

This clone came up many times. This chain links TRBV29-1 with TRBJ2-1; TRBD2 matches 7 bases. The CDR3 extends over 15 amino acids. Germline assignment: CDR1 SQVTM and CDR2 ANQGSEA. Germline trimming cut 6 bases from V and 4 bases from J; bases unmatched to any gene: 12. CDR3 residues: CSVDPGLAVYNEQFF. In nucleotides, the CDR3 is TGCAGCGTCGACCCGGGGCTAGCGGTGTACAATGAGCAGTTCTTC.

There are many counts of this clone. The chain joins TRBV7-3 to TRBJ1-6; possible D gene TRBD1, 6 bases. Trimming removed 2 bases at V and 7 bases at J, with 12 bases between. From germline, CDR1 is SGHTA and CDR2 FQGTGA. The CDR3 contains 15 residues. The chain's CDR3 is CASSLQGQENSPLHF. The CDR3 coding sequence is TGTGCCAGCAGCTTACAGGGGCAGGAGAATTCACCCCTCCACTTT.

The chain recombines TRBV3-1 with TRBJ1-1, with TRBD1 as a possible D gene (6 bases). This CDR3 is 13 amino acids long. Deletions cut 3 bases from V and 6 bases from J, with 11 bases between. From germline, CDR1 is LGHDT and CDR2 YNNKEL (reference sequence). This CDR3 is CASSQKGGSEAFF. The CDR3 coding sequence is TGTGCCAGCAGCCAGAAAGGGGGATCTGAAGCTTTCTTT.

The gene calls are TRBV6-1 and TRBJ2-7; D may be TRBD1 (6 bases). The CDR3 has 14 residues. V was shortened by 3 bases and J by 0 bases, with 9 bases between the two germline ends. Germline V gene sequence: CDR1 MNHNS, CDR2 SASEGT. The CDR3 nucleotides are TGTGCCAGCAGTGAGGACAGAGGCTCCTACGAGCAGTACTTC. The encoded protein is CASSEDRGSYEQYF.

The chain has TRBV7-8 and TRBJ2-7; 8 nucleotides line up with TRBD1. V was clipped by 5 bases and J by 7 bases; unmatched bases: 10. Germline CDR1 is SGHVS and CDR2 is FQNEAQ. This CDR3 has 14 amino acids. CDR3 sequence (DNA): TGTGCCAGCAGCCGATATCAGGGGGCGCGGGAGCAGTACTTC. It is translated as CASSRYQGAREQYF.

This sequence joins TRBV7-9 and TRBJ2-5, with D possibly matching TRBD1 (6 bases). The CDR3 runs 14 residues. Germline V gene sequence: CDR1 SEHNR, CDR2 FQNEAQ (reference sequence). The V and J ends lost 5 bases and 5 bases respectively, with 15 bases between them. The CDR3 DNA is TGTGCCAGCAGCCTCGTTACAGGGTGGGAGACCCAGTACTTC. This encodes CASSLVTGWETQYF.

This clone showed up just once. One end of the junction does not line up with germline, which may come from a read error. J is TRBJ1-5 and V is TRBV4-3; D is possibly TRBD1 (6 bases). Germline V CDR1 and CDR2: LGHNA, YSLEER. The CDR3 covers 15 residues. The chain's CDR3 is CASSQDSSGQLPPHF. CDR3 in DNA: TGCGCCAGCAGCCAAGATTCATCCGGACAGCTACCCCCGCATTTT.

The V and J genes are TRBV10-3 and TRBJ2-7; no reliable D call. Trimming removed 1 base from V and 1 base from J, with 5 bases in between. The CDR3 extends over 13 amino acids. Germline-derived CDR1 and CDR2 are ENHRY and SYGVKD. This CDR3 reads CAISEFASYEQYF. The CDR3 DNA is TGTGCCATCAGTGAGTTTGCATCCTACGAGCAGTACTTC.

Many counts were recorded for this clone. The chain employs TRBV6-1 and TRBJ2-7, with D tentatively TRBD1 or TRBD2 (5 bases each). CDR1 MNHNS and CDR2 SASEGT come from the germline V gene. There are 15 residues in the CDR3. The V gene lost 2 bases and the J gene lost 6 bases, with 17 bases spanning the gap. In DNA form, the CDR3 reads TGTGCCAGCAGTGAACGGGGCCAGCAGCCGCGCGAGCAGTACTTC. Amino acid sequence: CASSERGQQPREQYF.

In this sample, this clone turned up many times. The junction departs from germline at one end; a sequencing error may be responsible. The chain combines TRBV7-7 with TRBJ2-1; D perhaps matches TRBD1 (5 bases). This CDR3 is built from 13 residues. Germline lookup yields CDR1 SSHAT and CDR2 FNYEAQ (reference sequence). The CDR3 here is CASSDPGQDEQFF. As DNA, the CDR3 is TGTGCTAGCAGCGACCCCGGACAAGATGAGCAGTTCTTC.

This clone was recorded at least ten times. The chain couples TRBV7-3 to TRBJ1-4; D not certain. CDR1 is SGHTA and CDR2 is FQGTGA in the germline V gene. The V and J ends lost 2 bases and 5 bases respectively, with 12 bases between them. The CDR3 is made up of 15 amino acids. This CDR3 is CASSLVGVRNEKLFF. The CDR3 region has the DNA TGTGCCAGCAGCTTAGTTGGCGTCCGGAATGAAAAACTGTTTTTT.

This clone was recorded many times. The V gene is TRBV3-1, the J gene TRBJ2-3; 14 bases are shared with TRBD2. The length of the CDR3 is 16 residues. Germline lookup yields CDR1 LGHDT and CDR2 YNNKEL (reference sequence). V dropped 2 bases and J dropped 9; count of bases not matched to a gene: 7. CDR3 bases: TGTGCCAGCAGCCAATATGGAGGACTAGCGGGAGGAACGCAGTATTTT. Its translation: CASSQYGGLAGGTQYF.

This chain links TRBV6-2 or TRBV6-3 with TRBJ2-1; maybe TRBD2 (5 bases). The CDR3 is made up of 13 amino acids. Per the germline V gene, CDR1 is MNHEY and CDR2 is SVGEGT. V lost 7 bases and J 8 bases, leaving 15 bases between the germline ends. CDR3 DNA: TGTGCCAGCATCCAGAGGGCCCAGGATGAGCAGTTCTTC. Protein sequence: CASIQRAQDEQFF.

V is TRBV20-1 and J is TRBJ2-3, with D perhaps TRBD2 (6 bases). Trimming took 3 bases from V and 0 from J, leaving 13 bases between them. The CDR3 is 15 amino acids. Germline-derived CDR1 and CDR2 are DFQATT and SNEGSKA (reference sequence). The CDR3 DNA reads TGCAGTGCTAGTTGGGCTAGCGCTAGCACAGATACGCAGTATTTT. Its protein is CSASWASASTDTQYF.

The chain employs TRBV3-1 and TRBJ1-1; the D is unclear. The CDR3 has 12 residues. With 4 bases removed from V and 2 bases from J, the gap between germline ends came to 5 bases. Germline lookup yields CDR1 LGHDT and CDR2 YNNKEL (reference sequence). The CDR3 nucleotides read TGTGCCAGCAGCCCAGGAAACACTGAAGCTTTCTTT. As protein: CASSPGNTEAFF.

The sample holds many counts of this clone. The chain employs TRBV4-1 and TRBJ2-4; 9 nucleotides align to TRBD1. Germline loops: CDR1 MGHRA, CDR2 YSYEKL. Losses at the gene ends were 3 bases for V and 1 base for J; bases not matched to a gene: 4. The CDR3 covers 16 residues. CDR3 DNA: TGCGCCAGCAGCCATTTACAGGGGGCGGCCAAAAACATTCAGTACTTC. Protein: CASSHLQGAAKNIQYF.

At least ten counts were recorded for this clone. The V gene is TRBV3-1, the J gene TRBJ2-2; 8 positions match TRBD1. Trimming removed 2 bases from V and 2 bases from J; junction bases left unmatched: 7. Germline CDR1 and CDR2: LGHDT and YNNKEL (reference sequence). The CDR3 extends over 17 amino acids. CDR3 in DNA: TGTGCCAGCAGCCAACCCTGGACAGGGCTAAACACCGGGGAGCTGTTTTTT. Translated, it gives CASSQPWTGLNTGELFF.

This clone was seen more than once but under ten times. This chain uses TRBV5-1 with TRBJ1-4; D remains unclear. With 4 bases removed from V and 1 base from J, the gap between germline ends came to 8 bases. The germline V gene encodes CDR1 SGHRS and CDR2 YFSETQ. CDR3 length: 14 amino acids. The chain's CDR3 is CASSPSETNEKLFF. The CDR3 nucleotides read TGCGCCAGCAGCCCATCCGAAACTAATGAAAAACTGTTTTTT.

This clone showed up just a few times. A read error may produce the germline difference seen at one junction end. The J gene is TRBJ2-3, the V gene TRBV12-3 or TRBV12-4; D possibly uses TRBD1 or TRBD2 (6 bases each). There are 15 residues in the CDR3. CDR3 residues: CASSFTGASTYTQYF. The CDR3 nucleotides read TGTGCCAGCAGTTTTACGGGGGCTAGCACATATACGCAGTATTTT.

With respect to this clone: An end of the junction differs from the germline gene, which may be a read error. V and J are TRBV12-3 or TRBV12-4 and TRBJ2-1; no firm D call. The CDR3 covers 12 residues. This CDR3 reads CACSLVLGEQFF. The CDR3 bases are TGTGCCTGCAGTTTAGTACTGGGTGAGCAGTTCTTC.